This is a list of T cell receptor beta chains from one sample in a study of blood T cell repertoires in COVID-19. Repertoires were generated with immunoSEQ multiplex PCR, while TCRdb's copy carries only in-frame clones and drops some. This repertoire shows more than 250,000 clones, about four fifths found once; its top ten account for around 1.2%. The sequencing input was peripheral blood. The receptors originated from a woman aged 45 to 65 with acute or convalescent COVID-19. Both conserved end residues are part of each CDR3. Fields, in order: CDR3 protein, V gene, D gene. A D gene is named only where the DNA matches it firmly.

CASCRVSDTEAFF	TRBV12-3/TRBV12-4	-
CASSLAASGDQETQYF	TRBV27	TRBD2
CASRGTGTSAHNEQFF	TRBV6-6	TRBD2
CASRHYNEQFF	TRBV25-1	-
CASSLESGANTGELFF	TRBV5-1	TRBD2
CASRLAGHTDTQYF	TRBV2	TRBD2
CASSTGQGWYGYTF	TRBV27	TRBD1
CASSQDRSFEQFF	TRBV4-2	-
CASSQGGGTDTQYF	TRBV7-2	-
CASSHRGGDGNSPLHF	TRBV4-2	-
CATSRERGTGLDNYGYTF	TRBV15	TRBD1
CASSQFTGLESREQYF	TRBV4-1	-
CASSPGGQETQYF	TRBV7-3	-
CASSQTGENTEAFF	TRBV6-5	TRBD1
CASSAEDGGQSYNEQFF	TRBV7-6	-
CASSVPRATNEKLFF	TRBV10-1	-
CASSFPSGRRHNEQFF	TRBV7-9	TRBD2
CASSPTWPLDATNEKLFF	TRBV4-1	-
CASSPTLGQGNTIYF	TRBV7-2	TRBD1
CASSQEGYWGAGGRGEQYF	TRBV3-1/TRBV3-2	TRBD2
CASRPYWGLAGSTDTQYF	TRBV6-2/TRBV6-3	TRBD2
CASSSGTRSYEQYF	TRBV5-4	TRBD2
CASSSTANYGYTF	TRBV7-2	-